A single sample is the source of the 31 T cell receptor beta chains below, sequenced in a study of T cells in women clearing cervical HPV infection. Clones were sequenced by immunoSEQ multiplex PCR, and TCRdb holds only the in-frame ones, with some missing. The sample includes about 23,000 clones. Sequencing used blood buffy coat. The source of these receptors is a woman between 18 and 75 years old with a cervical HPV16 infection that either progressed to CIN3+ or cleared (not recorded which).

Of note for this clone: The read ends 3 residues early relative to the CDR3; the germline J gene fills the gap. This sequence joins TRBV18 and TRBJ1-5, with a tentative D call TRBD1 (5 bases). The CDR3 spans 16 residues. V was shortened by 3 bases and J by 4 bases, with 16 bases between the two germline ends. Germline V gene data show CDR1 as KGHSH and CDR2 as LQKENI. Partial CDR3 DNA: TGTGCCAGCTCACCCGGTGGGGGGGGGATGAATCAGCCC. It is translated as CASSPGGGGMNQP. The complete CDR3 sequence is CASSPGGGGMNQPQHF.

A remark on this clone: The CDR3 is cut off 3 residues early in the read; its end comes from the germline J gene. The chain couples TRBV7-3 to TRBJ2-2, with D maybe TRBD1 (6 bases). This CDR3 contains 14 residues. Germline loops: CDR1 SGHTA, CDR2 FQGTGA. Trimming removed 6 bases from V and 5 bases from J, with 13 bases in between. The CDR3 sequence: CASRQGQSTGELFF. The CDR3 DNA, read in part, is TGTGCCAGCAGGCAAGGACAGTCAACCGGGGAG. Complete variable domain (other parts from reference TRBV7-3 and TRBJ2-2): GAGVSQTPSNKVTEKGKYVELRCDPISGHTALYWYRQSLGQGPEFLIYFQGTGAADDSGLPNDRFFAVRPEGSVSTLKIQRTERGDSAVYLCASRQGQSTGELFFGEGSRLTVL.

For this clone: The CDR3 extends 3 residues past the end of the read, so its final part is completed from the germline J gene. This rearrangement joins TRBV6-2 or TRBV6-3 to TRBJ2-7, with 7 bases aligning to TRBD1. V lost 8 bases to trimming and J lost 3 bases; unmatched junction nucleotides: 4. The CDR3 consists of 12 residues. Germline CDR1 is MNHEY and CDR2 is SVGEGT. This CDR3 reads CASRGQDYEQYF. The CDR3 bases that were read are TGTGCCAGCCGCGGACAGGACTACGAG.

As for this clone: The observed sequence ends 3 residues before the CDR3 terminus, with the missing tail filled in from the germline J gene. The rearrangement links TRBV20-1 to TRBJ2-4; no clear D gene. V lost 5 bases and J lost 1, with 21 bases in between. Per germline, CDR1 DFQATT and CDR2 SNEGSKA (reference sequence). The CDR3 is 17 residues long. The DNA read from the CDR3 is TGCAGTGCTGAACGAGACTCACCTATCCTGGCCAAAAACATT. Protein: CSAERDSPILAKNI. The entire CDR3 is CSAERDSPILAKNIQYF.

Comment on this clone: Sequencing ends 3 residues short of the CDR3 end; the germline J gene provides the rest. The chain recombines TRBV13 with TRBJ2-5; 11 bases line up with TRBD1. Unmatched junction bases numbered 7, after V lost 4 bases and J lost 3 bases. From germline, CDR1 is PRHDT and CDR2 FYEKMQ (reference sequence). The length of the CDR3 is 16 residues. CDR3 region: CASSSRDRGSKETQYF. The CDR3 DNA, read in part, is TGTGCCAGCAGCTCTCGGGACAGGGGGAGCAAAGAGACC.

On this clone itself: The read ends 3 residues early relative to the CDR3; the germline J gene fills the gap. The rearrangement joins TRBV20-1 to TRBJ2-3; D might be TRBD1 (6 bases). Germline V lookup: CDR1 DFQATT, CDR2 SNEGSKA (reference sequence). The length of the CDR3 is 13 residues. The CDR3: CSARQGFQETQYF. CDR3 DNA, as far as it was read: TGCAGTGCTAGACAGGGGTTCCAAGAGACG.

A note on this clone: The read terminates 3 residues before the CDR3 end, so the remaining end is supplied by the germline J gene. V and J are TRBV30 and TRBJ2-3; 8 positions match TRBD1. The trim removed 4 bases at V and 4 bases at J, leaving 10 bases unmatched. The length of the CDR3 is 15 residues. CDR1 is GTSNPN, CDR2 SVGIG, per germline (reference sequence). The CDR3 loop is CAWTSGQVHSDTQYF. CDR3 DNA, as far as it was read: TGTGCCTGGACCTCGGGACAGGTGCATTCAGATACG.

Of note for this clone: The CDR3 extends 3 residues past the end of the read, so its final part is completed from the germline J gene. The rearrangement links TRBV7-9 to TRBJ1-2; possibly TRBD1 for D (6 bases). This CDR3 has 13 residues. The germline CDR1 and CDR2 sequences are SEHNR and FQNEAQ (reference sequence). CDR3 in amino acids: CASSLTGGYDYTF. CDR3 DNA (partial): TGTGCCAGCAGCTTGACGGGGGGCTACGAC. Full variable domain (remainder filled in from reference TRBV7-9 and TRBJ1-2): DTGVSQNPRHKITKRGQNVTFRCDPISEHNRLYWYRQTLGQGPEFLTYFQNEAQLEKSRLLSDRFSAERPKGSFSTLEIQRTEQGDSAMYLCASSLTGGYDYTFGSGTRLTVV.

Details on this clone: The CDR3 is cut off 3 residues early in the read; its end comes from the germline J gene. The chain uses TRBV5-1 and TRBJ2-3; TRBD1 is a possible D gene (5 bases). Germline CDR1 is SGHRS and CDR2 is YFSETQ. The CDR3 totals 13 residues. Trimming cost V 4 bases and J 1 base, with 7 bases left between them. This CDR3 reads CASSTTGTDTQYF. The sequenced CDR3 bases are TGCGCCAGCAGCACGACAGGCACAGATACG.

Worth noting for this clone: Sequencing ends 3 residues short of the CDR3 end; the germline J gene provides the rest. V is TRBV7-6 and J is TRBJ1-2; D is perhaps TRBD1 (5 bases). The CDR3 contains 15 residues. Germline V gives CDR1 SGHVS, CDR2 FNYEAQ. Partial CDR3 DNA: TGTGCCAGCAGCTTAGCGGGACGAGCGGGGGACGAC. This codes for CASSLAGRAGDD. The entire CDR3 protein reads CASSLAGRAGDDYTF.

About this clone: The read comes to an end 3 residues before the CDR3 does, leaving the germline J gene to fill in the end. J is TRBJ2-5 and V is TRBV12-3 or TRBV12-4; 8 bases line up with TRBD2. V lost 1 base to trimming and J lost 5 bases; unmatched junction nucleotides: 6. This CDR3 spans 15 amino acids. The CDR3 bases that were read are TGTGCCAGCAGTTTAGGGCTAGCGGGTAGGGAGACC. Translation gives CASSLGLAGRET. The CDR3 in its entirety is CASSLGLAGRETQYF.

Concerning this clone: The read gets to within 3 residues of the CDR3 end, and the germline J gene fills in the rest. This rearrangement joins TRBV14 to TRBJ2-7; tentative D call: TRBD1 (5 bases). This CDR3 contains 15 residues. Per germline, CDR1 SGHDN and CDR2 FVKESK. Trimming removed 8 bases at V and 1 base at J, with 18 bases between. CDR3 region: CASGPGQPLSYEQYF. CDR3 DNA (partial): TGTGCCAGCGGCCCAGGACAACCCCTTTCCTACGAG. Filled out from reference TRBV14 and TRBJ2-7, the complete variable domain reads EAGVTQFPSHSVIEKGQTVTLRCDPISGHDNLYWYRRVMGKEIKFLLHFVKESKQDESGMPNNRFLAERTGGTYSTLKVQPAELEDSGVYFCASGPGQPLSYEQYFGPGTRLTVT.

Notes on this clone: With the read ending 3 residues before the CDR3 end, the germline J gene is used to fill in that end. The V gene is TRBV5-1, the J gene TRBJ2-7; weak D call: TRBD2 (5 bases). Trimming took off 0 bases at V and 4 bases at J, with 11 bases between the two ends. The CDR3 totals 14 residues. CDR1 and CDR2 from the germline V gene are SGHRS and YFSETQ. CDR3 sequence: CASSLDSGQYEQYF. Incomplete CDR3 DNA: TGCGCCAGCAGCTTGGACAGCGGTCAGTACGAG.

Details on this clone: The read falls 3 residues short of the CDR3 end, and the missing part is taken from the germline J gene. The chain joins TRBV20-1 to TRBJ2-5; 7 nucleotides match TRBD1. Germline CDR1 DFQATT, CDR2 SNEGSKA (reference sequence). V lost 0 bases and J lost 2; bases outside the gene matches: 3. CDR3 length equals 14 residues. The CDR3 region is CSARDPTGQETQYF. The CDR3 bases that were read are TGCAGTGCTAGAGATCCGACAGGGCAAGAGACC.

The CDR3 DNA, read in part, is TGTGCCAGCAGCCAGTCAGGACACCTTAATTCACCC. Its translation: CASSQSGHLNSP. The CDR3 in its entirety is CASSQSGHLNSPLHF. The chain employs TRBV14 and TRBJ1-6, with D maybe TRBD1 (5 bases). Coverage ceases 3 residues before the CDR3 finishes, and the germline J gene fills in the end. The CDR3 has 15 amino acids. Trimming took off 3 bases at V and 6 bases at J, with 12 bases between the two ends. CDR1 is SGHDN, CDR2 FVKESK, per germline.

A note on this clone: Sequencing ends 3 residues short of the CDR3 end; the germline J gene provides the rest. The rearrangement uses TRBV19 and TRBJ2-2; D is unresolved. V lost 2 bases and J 0 bases, leaving 7 bases between the germline ends. Germline V gene lookup returns CDR1 LNHDA and CDR2 SQIVND (reference sequence). The CDR3 has 15 amino acids. The DNA read from the CDR3 is TGTGCCAGTAGTATAAATCCAGCGAACACCGGGGAG. Translation: CASSINPANTGE. The entire CDR3 is CASSINPANTGELFF. Full variable domain (missing parts from reference TRBV19 and TRBJ2-2): DGGITQSPKYLFRKEGQNVTLSCEQNLNHDAMYWYRQDPGQGLRLIYYSQIVNDFQKGDIAEGYSVSREKKESFPLTVTSAQKNPTAFYLCASSINPANTGELFFGEGSRLTVL.

Regarding this clone: The read is 3 residues too short to cover the CDR3 end, so that end is filled in from the germline J gene. The chain couples TRBV29-1 to TRBJ1-1, with 8 bases identical to TRBD1. Per germline, CDR1 SQVTM and CDR2 ANQGSEA. After removal of 2 bases from V and 3 bases from J, the junction contained 5 bases not matched to a gene. The CDR3 covers 14 residues. CDR3 bases read: TGCAGCGTTGAAACCGGGACAGGCGACACTGAA. It codes for CSVETGTGDTE. The full CDR3 sequence reads CSVETGTGDTEAFF.

To note about this clone: The sequence runs out 3 residues before the end of the CDR3; the remainder is reconstructed from the germline J gene. This chain joins TRBV5-1 and TRBJ2-5; TRBD1 matches at 8 bases. V shed 4 bases and J 5 bases; nucleotides not matched to a gene: 10. The CDR3 extends over 15 amino acids. The germline CDR1 and CDR2 sequences are SGHRS and YFSETQ. The CDR3 reads CASSPMGQARETQYF. The CDR3 bases that were read are TGCGCCAGCAGCCCTATGGGACAGGCTCGTGAGACC.

About this clone: The read ends 3 residues early relative to the CDR3; the germline J gene fills the gap. The V and J genes are TRBV7-9 and TRBJ1-2; D unresolved. Germline V gene data show CDR1 as SEHNR and CDR2 as FQNEAQ (reference sequence). The CDR3 has 14 amino acids. CDR3 bases read: TGTGCCAGCAGCTCGCTAGCGTCGGGGAATGAC. Its translation is CASSSLASGND. The entire CDR3 sequence reads CASSSLASGNDYTF.

Measured by frequency, this clone is medium-sized. The sequence runs out 3 residues before the end of the CDR3; the remainder is reconstructed from the germline J gene. The rearrangement uses TRBV6-1 and TRBJ1-2; 9 nucleotides line up with TRBD1. V gave up 4 bases and J gave up 4 bases; unmatched junction bases: 7. Germline loops: CDR1 MNHNS, CDR2 SASEGT. The CDR3 consists of 15 residues. This CDR3 is CASSAGTGSVYGYTF. CDR3 DNA, as far as it was read: TGTGCCAGCAGTGCCGGGACAGGGTCCGTCTATGGC.

Worth noting for this clone: The read comes to an end 3 residues before the CDR3 does, leaving the germline J gene to fill in the end. The V gene is TRBV7-9, the J gene TRBJ2-2; TRBD1 agrees at 8 bases. This CDR3 is built from 15 residues. CDR1 is SEHNR, CDR2 FQNEAQ, per germline (reference sequence). CDR3 region: CASSPQGVRDEKLFF. Partial CDR3 DNA: TGTGCCAGCAGCCCACAGGGGGTCCGGGATGAAAAG.

The part of the CDR3 DNA that was read is TGTGCCAGCAGTTCCAATGGACAGAATGAG. Translated, it gives CASSSNGQNE. The complete CDR3 sequence is CASSSNGQNEQFF. This chain uses TRBV28 with TRBJ2-1; D is possibly TRBD1 (6 bases). Read coverage stops 3 residues before the CDR3 terminus; the germline J gene supplies the remainder. V lost 4 bases and J 7 bases, leaving 11 bases between the germline ends. Germline loops: CDR1 MDHEN, CDR2 SYDVKM. The CDR3 covers 13 residues.

The sequenced CDR3 bases are TGTGCCAGCAGCCCCGGACAGGAAACTAATGAAAAA. It yields the protein CASSPGQETNEK. The whole CDR3 protein reads CASSPGQETNEKLFF. The gene calls are TRBV7-3 and TRBJ1-4, with TRBD1 matching over 7 bases. Read sequence stops 3 residues before the CDR3 end, and the germline J gene provides the missing end. Germline V gene data show CDR1 as SGHTA and CDR2 as FQGTGA. The CDR3 has 15 amino acids. V was pared by 5 bases and J by 1 base, with 4 bases of the junction left unmatched.

Concerning this clone: The sequenced fragment ends 3 residues before the CDR3 boundary, so the rest is inferred from the germline J gene. The chain employs TRBV7-3 and TRBJ2-2; TRBD1 agrees at 8 bases. With 0 bases clipped from V and 7 bases from J, the junction kept 10 bases outside the gene matches. The CDR3 is 17 amino acids. Per germline, CDR1 SGHTA and CDR2 FQGTGA. The CDR3 bases that were read are TGTGCCAGCAGCTTAACCGGACAGGGCGGTAGAGACGGGGAG. Its translation is CASSLTGQGGRDGE. The whole CDR3 sequence reads CASSLTGQGGRDGELFF.

Comment on this clone: Read data end 3 residues before the CDR3 end; the end is taken from the germline J gene. This rearrangement joins TRBV5-5 to TRBJ2-3; 8 bases align to TRBD2. CDR3 length equals 15 residues. CDR1 and CDR2 from the germline V gene are SGHKS and YYEKEE (reference sequence). CDR3 in amino acids: CASSDPGGYQETQYF. The part of the CDR3 DNA that was read is TGTGCCAGCAGCGACCCGGGGGGGTACCAAGAGACG.

CDR3 DNA (partial): TGCAGTGCGCGACCGATATCCGGGACAGATAATGAAAAG. It encodes CSARPISGTDNEK. The whole CDR3 region reads CSARPISGTDNEKLFF. The J gene is TRBJ2-2, the V gene TRBV20-1, with 7 bases matching TRBD1. The read ends 3 residues early relative to the CDR3; the germline J gene fills the gap. This CDR3 comprises 16 residues. From germline, CDR1 is DFQATT and CDR2 SNEGSKA (reference sequence).

In regard to this clone: The read falls 3 residues short of the CDR3 end, and the missing part is taken from the germline J gene. This chain joins TRBV19 and TRBJ2-7; 8 nucleotides agree with TRBD1. The CDR3 extends over 14 amino acids. Germline-derived CDR1 and CDR2 are LNHDA and SQIVND (reference sequence). Losses at the gene ends were 5 bases for V and 1 base for J; bases not matched to a gene: 4. The CDR3 sequence: CASSAGQGSYEQYF. The covered CDR3 bases are TGTGCCAGTAGTGCCGGACAGGGATCCTACGAG.

About this clone itself: The CDR3 extends 3 residues past the end of the read, so its final part is completed from the germline J gene. The rearrangement uses TRBV4-1 and TRBJ2-7; tentatively, D is TRBD2 (6 bases). Trimming took 2 bases from V and 0 from J, leaving 14 bases between them. Germline values: CDR1 MGHRA, CDR2 YSYEKL. This CDR3 comprises 16 residues. The sequenced CDR3 bases are TGCGCCAGCAGCCAACCTGGGGGGTCGAGCTCCTACGAG. Residues: CASSQPGGSSSYE. The whole CDR3 protein is CASSQPGGSSSYEQYF.

Turning to this clone: The CDR3 extends 3 residues past the end of the read, so its final part is completed from the germline J gene. The gene calls are TRBV20-1 and TRBJ1-1; weak D call: TRBD1 (6 bases). The length of the CDR3 is 12 residues. Trimming took off 6 bases at V and 5 bases at J, with 13 bases between the two ends. Germline-derived CDR1 and CDR2 are DFQATT and SNEGSKA (reference sequence). Partial CDR3 DNA: TGCAGTGCAACGACGAGGGGGACTGAA. This sequence encodes CSATTRGTE. The CDR3 as a whole reads CSATTRGTEAFF.

Turning to this clone: From the germline J gene comes the end of the CDR3, since the read stops 3 residues before it. The rearrangement joins TRBV11-2 to TRBJ2-7; 7 bases line up with TRBD1. Germline V CDR1 and CDR2: SGHAT, FQNNGV. The V and J ends lost 8 bases and 1 base, in that order; junction bases with no gene match: 2. The CDR3 covers 12 residues. Incomplete CDR3 DNA: TGTGCCAGCCGGGGACAGTCCTACGAG. Residues: CASRGQSYE. Given in full, the CDR3 is CASRGQSYEQYF.

In the case of this clone: The CDR3 is cut off 3 residues early in the read; its end comes from the germline J gene. V gene TRBV11-2 combines with J gene TRBJ2-3; 8 nucleotides line up with TRBD2. The CDR3 is 15 amino acids. Germline V gives CDR1 SGHAT, CDR2 FQNNGV. Here the CDR3 reads CASSPSGGFEETQYF. The covered CDR3 bases are TGTGCCAGCAGCCCAAGCGGGGGCTTCGAGGAGACG.